This T cell receptor (beta chain) came from a study of cytomegalovirus exposure and HLA in healthy donors. Findings and limits, study-wide: Most TCR sequences proved rare, with some public TCRs found in many donors. Reportedly, diagnosis of cytomegalovirus status by the classifier showed high specificity and sensitivity.

Concerning this clone itself: As yet, its antigen is unknown.

The J segment lost 1 base and the V segment lost 6 bases, leaving 2 bases of the junction unmatched. From germline, CDR1 is SGHVS and CDR2 FNYEAQ. The CDR3 runs to 15 residues. The study sampled nominally healthy donors, though unrecorded immune exposures were likely. Both 60 Vbeta primers and 13 Jbeta primers went into the PCR. Produced via immunoSEQ multiplex PCR; TCRdb's table is partial and in-frame only. The sample lists tens of thousands of clones, 80% occurring once. The genes are TRBV7-6 and TRBJ2-6; 8 nucleotides align to TRBD1. The receptor was isolated from a man aged 30 to 39 in good health and CMV-seronegative. Material for sequencing was PBMCs. The CDR3 DNA reads as TGTGCCAGCAGACGGACAGGGTCTGGGGCCAACGTCCTGACTTTC. Encoded protein: CASRRTGSGANVLTF.